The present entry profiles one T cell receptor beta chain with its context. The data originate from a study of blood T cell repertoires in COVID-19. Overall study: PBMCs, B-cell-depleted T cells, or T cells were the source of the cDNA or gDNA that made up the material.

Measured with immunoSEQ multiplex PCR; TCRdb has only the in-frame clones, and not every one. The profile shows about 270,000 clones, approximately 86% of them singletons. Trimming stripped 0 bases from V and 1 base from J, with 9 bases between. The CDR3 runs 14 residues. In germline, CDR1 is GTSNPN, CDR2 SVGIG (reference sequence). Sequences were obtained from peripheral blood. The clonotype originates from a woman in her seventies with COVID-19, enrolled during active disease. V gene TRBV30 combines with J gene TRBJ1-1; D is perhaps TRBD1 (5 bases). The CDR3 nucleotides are TGTGCCTGGAGTGTACGGGGGGGGAACACTGAAGCTTTCTTT. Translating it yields CAWSVRGGNTEAFF.